The 23 T cell receptor beta chains presented below share a single source sample, sequenced in a study of regulatory T cells in long-lasting Graves disease (dated by TCRdb to the early 2020s). Reading the label with the study, this specimen's time point is: newly diagnosed GD, antithyroid drugs for less than 3 months. RNA was extracted from PBMCs in TRIzol for both TCR sequencing and RNA sequencing. Library preparation was by multiplex PCR. Instrument on record: Illumina HiSeq 4000. CDR3 regions were amplified by Arm-PCR with iRepertoire HTBI primers to construct TCR beta libraries. TCRdb reran the public reads through fastp at Q25 and MiXCR, keeping productive beta chains. Each CDR3 protein gets just one entry, which takes the most common genes and DNA from the rows behind it. The sample table records around 400,000 distinct CDR3 sequences; 10% to 15% of these occur just once. The ten largest clones take up 15% to 20% of the sample.

These data also formed part of another study, on T cells in Graves' hyperthyroidism and ophthalmopathy.

Material: peripheral blood mononuclear cells (PBMCs), obtained at new diagnosis, from a patient treated with antithyroid drugs. All receptors come from a woman between 18 and 30 years old with Graves disease. Donor details come from another sample of the same person, matched by shared clones.

Many counts were recorded for this clonotype. The chain couples TRBV6-1 to TRBJ1-4; D ambiguous. Germline CDR1 is MNHNS and CDR2 is SASEGT. The length of the CDR3 is 14 residues. Trimming took off 7 bases at V and 0 bases at J, with 9 bases between the two ends. In nucleotides, the CDR3 is TGTGCCAGCACTGTCTTTGCAACTAATGAAAAACTGTTTTTT. Encoded protein: CASTVFATNEKLFF.

The chain joins TRBV6-1 to TRBJ2-1; 12 bases map to TRBD2. There are 14 residues in the CDR3. Germline CDR1 and CDR2: MNHNS and SASEGT. The J segment lost 8 bases and the V segment lost 6 bases, leaving 5 bases of the junction unmatched. The CDR3 nucleotides are TGTGCCAGCAGACAGACTAGCGGGAGCTATGAGCAGTTCTTC. Translating gives CASRQTSGSYEQFF.

This clonotype occurred many times. This chain joins TRBV2 and TRBJ1-4; tentatively, D is TRBD1 (5 bases). The CDR3 is 14 amino acids. Deletions cut 9 bases from V and 6 bases from J, with 17 bases between. The germline V gene encodes CDR1 SNHLY and CDR2 FYNNEI. CDR3: CASYRGSFDEKLFF. The CDR3 DNA reads as TGTGCCAGTTATAGGGGTTCGTTCGATGAAAAACTGTTTTTT.

This clonotype came up many times. The chain combines TRBV29-1 with TRBJ2-7, with a possible D match to TRBD2 (5 bases). Germline CDR1 is SQVTM and CDR2 is ANQGSEA. CDR3 length equals 13 residues. V dropped 4 bases and J dropped 0 bases, with 10 bases sitting between them. CDR3 sequence reads: CSVAKAVSYEQYF. The CDR3 DNA reads TGCAGCGTTGCGAAAGCGGTCTCCTACGAGCAGTACTTC.

The gene calls are TRBV14 and TRBJ2-2, with D perhaps given as TRBD1 or TRBD2 (6 bases each). The germline V and J ends were trimmed by 3 bases and 8 bases, with 19 bases remaining between them. The CDR3 loop spans 16 amino acids. Germline-derived CDR1 and CDR2 are SGHDN and FVKESK. CDR3 amino acids: CASSHLFTGRRGELFF. The CDR3 DNA is TGTGCCAGCAGCCACCTATTTACAGGGAGGCGTGGGGAGCTGTTTTTT.

This clonotype was seen ten or more times. V and J are TRBV12-3 or TRBV12-4 and TRBJ1-5, with TRBD1 matching 10 bases. The V segment lost 6 bases and the J segment 7 bases; nucleotides outside the gene matches: 9. The CDR3 extends over 15 amino acids. CDR3: CASSAGTGARQPQHF. The CDR3 DNA follows: TGTGCCAGCAGCGCGGGGACAGGGGCTCGGCAGCCCCAGCATTTT.

This clonotype has ten or more counts. The V gene is TRBV28, the J gene TRBJ2-1; D perhaps matches TRBD2 (5 bases). V lost 3 bases and J 10 bases, leaving 7 bases between the germline ends. The CDR3 has 11 amino acids. Germline V gene sequence: CDR1 MDHEN, CDR2 SYDVKM. The CDR3 loop reads CASSFGVEQFF. CDR3 sequence (DNA): TGTGCCAGCAGTTTCGGGGTCGAGCAGTTCTTC.

The J gene is TRBJ2-7, the V gene TRBV25-1; the D gene is possibly TRBD2 (5 bases). The V gene's germline CDR1 is MGHDK and CDR2 SYGVNS. Trimming left V 3 bases short and J 5 bases short, with 14 bases between. The CDR3 has 14 amino acids. CDR3: CASSDGTSRNEQYF. Here the CDR3 DNA reads TGTGCCAGCAGTGATGGCACTAGTAGAAACGAGCAGTACTTC.

At least ten counts were recorded for this clonotype. V is TRBV7-6 and J is TRBJ2-5; 7 nucleotides line up with TRBD2. The germline gives CDR1 SGHVS, CDR2 FNYEAQ. The CDR3 contains 17 residues. V gave up 1 base and J gave up 2 bases; unmatched junction bases: 10. CDR3 in DNA: TGTGCCAGCAGCTTAGAGCGTCGTGGGAGGGCACAAGAGACCCAGTACTTC. Its translation is CASSLERRGRAQETQYF.

This clonotype has at least ten counts. This chain connects TRBV20-1 to TRBJ2-1, with 8 bases identical to TRBD2. Trimming removed 3 bases from V and 7 bases from J; junction bases left unmatched: 14. This CDR3 contains 16 residues. Germline CDR1 reads DFQATT; CDR2 reads SNEGSKA (reference sequence). The CDR3 loop reads CSASLTSGGPGNEQFF. The CDR3 coding sequence is TGCAGTGCTAGTCTTACTAGCGGCGGGCCGGGGAATGAGCAGTTCTTC.

This clonotype was found many times. The chain is built from TRBV9 and TRBJ2-1; a possible D gene is TRBD2 (5 bases). The CDR3 loop spans 15 amino acids. Between the trimmed V and J ends, which lost 0 bases and 6 bases, there was a span of 13 bases. CDR1 is SGDLS and CDR2 is YYNGEE in the germline V gene. The CDR3 nucleotides are TGTGCCAGCAGCGTAGCTACGGGGAACGGCAATGAGCAGTTCTTC. Residues: CASSVATGNGNEQFF.

This clonotype was seen repeatedly, ten times or more. The V and J genes are TRBV6-5 and TRBJ2-6; D uncertain. V dropped 10 bases and J dropped 4 bases, with 17 bases sitting between them. The germline CDR1 and CDR2 sequences are MNHEY and SVGAGI. The CDR3 is made up of 15 amino acids. The CDR3: CATTYPRAGANVLTF. The CDR3 bases are TGTGCCACCACTTATCCCCGGGCAGGGGCCAACGTCCTGACTTTC.

In its sample, this clonotype was seen many times. This chain connects TRBV10-3 to TRBJ2-1; 15 positions match TRBD2. CDR3 length: 19 residues. The germline V gene has CDR1 ENHRY and CDR2 SYGVKD. V gave up 3 bases and J gave up 5 bases; unmatched junction bases: 11. The CDR3 nucleotides read TGTGCCATCAGTGATTTGGGACAGGGGACTAGCGGGGGGAACAATGAGCAGTTCTTC. This encodes CAISDLGQGTSGGNNEQFF.

This clonotype was detected many times. The junction shows a germline mismatch at one end, possibly a read error. The chain has TRBV5-1 and TRBJ2-5; no clear D gene. The CDR3 consists of 15 residues. Germline V gene sequence: CDR1 SGHRS, CDR2 YFSETQ. The CDR3 DNA is TGTGCCAGCAGCCCGCGAAGGCGGTTGGGAGAGACCCAGTACTTC. This encodes CASSPRRRLGETQYF.

In its sample, this clonotype was seen many times. The chain uses TRBV20-1 and TRBJ2-5; D possibly matches TRBD1 or TRBD2 (5 bases each). Trimming stripped 5 bases from V and 1 base from J, with 14 bases between. Germline V lookup: CDR1 DFQATT, CDR2 SNEGSKA (reference sequence). The CDR3 covers 14 residues. The CDR3 protein is CSAARSGTQETQYF. CDR3 in DNA: TGCAGTGCTGCTCGGTCCGGGACCCAAGAGACCCAGTACTTC.

This clonotype was counted between two and nine times. The chain couples TRBV19 to TRBJ1-5; the D is unclear. There are 13 residues in the CDR3. Germline V gene lookup returns CDR1 LNHDA and CDR2 SQIVND (reference sequence). The germline V and J ends were trimmed by 7 bases and 6 bases, with 13 bases remaining between them. The chain's CDR3 is CASTGRAGQPQHF. DNA of the CDR3: TGTGCCAGTACTGGGAGGGCCGGTCAGCCCCAGCATTTT.

This clonotype has a count of ten or more. The V call is TRBV18, the J call TRBJ1-1, with 7 bases matching TRBD1. This CDR3 is 17 amino acids long. Germline trimming cut 2 bases from V and 0 bases from J; bases unmatched to any gene: 9. Looked up from germline, CDR1 is KGHSH and CDR2 is LQKENI. CDR3 DNA sequence: TGTGCCAGCTCACCAAGGGACAGACTCGCTATGAACACTGAAGCTTTCTTT. Translating it yields CASSPRDRLAMNTEAFF.

This clonotype has a count of ten or more. The chain recombines TRBV15 with TRBJ1-1, with unresolved D. Germline V gene sequence: CDR1 LNHNV, CDR2 YYDKDF (reference sequence). The V end was cut by 1 base, the J end by 0 bases, with 12 bases between. The length of the CDR3 is 16 residues. CDR3 in DNA: TGTGCCACCAGCAGAGCCCCCATCGGGCTGAACACTGAAGCTTTCTTT. It encodes CATSRAPIGLNTEAFF.

This clonotype has at least ten counts. The rearrangement joins TRBV5-5 to TRBJ1-2; D call uncertain. V was cut by 4 bases and J by 1 base, with 20 bases left in between. This CDR3 is built from 17 residues. Germline V gene data show CDR1 as SGHKS and CDR2 as YYEKEE (reference sequence). CDR3: CASSRGPSVWNNYGYTF. The CDR3 DNA reads as TGTGCCAGCAGCCGCGGACCCTCGGTATGGAATAACTATGGCTACACCTTC.

Remarks on this clonotype: A much larger clone lies one base from this, so it may be a read error. The chain couples TRBV5-1 to TRBJ2-2; TRBD2 matches at 7 bases. Unmatched junction bases numbered 8, after V lost 4 bases and J lost 2 bases. Germline-derived CDR1 and CDR2 are SGHRS and YFSETQ. This CDR3 is built from 16 residues. The CDR3: CASSNFGGFNTGELFF. DNA for the CDR3: TGCGCCAGCAGCAACTTCGGGGGGTTTAACACCGGGGAGCTGTTTTTT.

This clonotype was seen a single time. V usage is TRBV3-1 and J usage is TRBJ1-2; 7 bases line up with TRBD1. CDR3 length equals 15 residues. Germline CDR1 and CDR2: LGHDT and YNNKEL (reference sequence). The V and J ends lost 1 base and 3 bases, in that order; junction bases with no gene match: 5. CDR3 nucleotides: TGTGCCAGCAGCCAAGTTAGAACAGGGGACTATGGCTACACCTTC. Translating gives CASSQVRTGDYGYTF.

This clonotype was detected many times. The V gene is TRBV27, the J gene TRBJ1-6; D gene ambiguous. Germline assignment: CDR1 MNHEY and CDR2 SMNVEV (reference sequence). The CDR3 spans 13 residues. V was pared by 8 bases and J by 8 bases, with 13 bases between. The chain's CDR3 is CASASIEDSPLHF. CDR3 nucleotide sequence: TGTGCCAGCGCTTCGATTGAAGATTCACCCCTCCACTTT.

This clonotype was observed at least ten times. The chain recombines TRBV12-3 or TRBV12-4 with TRBJ2-7; D not resolved. The CDR3 is 11 residues long. Trimming stripped 3 bases from V and 6 bases from J, with 6 bases between. CDR3 DNA sequence: TGTGCCAGCAGTTTCTCTGTCGAGCAGTACTTC. Encoded protein: CASSFSVEQYF.